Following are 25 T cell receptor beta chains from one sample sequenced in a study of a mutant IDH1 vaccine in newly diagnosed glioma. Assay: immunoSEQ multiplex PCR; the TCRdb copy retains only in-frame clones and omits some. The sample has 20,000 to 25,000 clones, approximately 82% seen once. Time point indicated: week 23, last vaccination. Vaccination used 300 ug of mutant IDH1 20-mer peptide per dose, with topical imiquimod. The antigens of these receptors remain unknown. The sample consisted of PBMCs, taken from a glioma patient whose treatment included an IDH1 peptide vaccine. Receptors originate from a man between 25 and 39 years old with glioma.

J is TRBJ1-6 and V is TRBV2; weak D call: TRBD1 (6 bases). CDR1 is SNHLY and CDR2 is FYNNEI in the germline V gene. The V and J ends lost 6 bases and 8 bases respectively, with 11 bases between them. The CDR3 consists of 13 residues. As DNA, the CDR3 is TGTGCCAGCAGGAAGGGGGGGGATTCACCCCTCCACTTT. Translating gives CASRKGGDSPLHF. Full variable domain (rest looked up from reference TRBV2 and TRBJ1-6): EPEVTQTPSHQVTQMGQEVILRCVPISNHLYFYWYRQILGQKVEFLVSFYNNEISEKSEIFDDQFSVERPDGSNFTLKIRSTKLEDSAMYFCASRKGGDSPLHFGNGTRLTVT.

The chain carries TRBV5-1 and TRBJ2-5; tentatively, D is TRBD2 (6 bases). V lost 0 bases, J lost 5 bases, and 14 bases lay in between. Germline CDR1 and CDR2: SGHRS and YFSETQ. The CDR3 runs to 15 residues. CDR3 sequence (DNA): TGCGCCAGCAGCTTGGTATCGGGACTGAGGGAGACCCAGTACTTC. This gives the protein CASSLVSGLRETQYF.

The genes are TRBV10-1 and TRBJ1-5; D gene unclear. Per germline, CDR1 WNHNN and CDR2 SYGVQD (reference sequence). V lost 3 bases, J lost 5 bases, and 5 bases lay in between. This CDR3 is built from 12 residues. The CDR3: CASSDDYQPQHF. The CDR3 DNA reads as TGCGCCAGCAGTGATGACTATCAGCCCCAGCATTTT.

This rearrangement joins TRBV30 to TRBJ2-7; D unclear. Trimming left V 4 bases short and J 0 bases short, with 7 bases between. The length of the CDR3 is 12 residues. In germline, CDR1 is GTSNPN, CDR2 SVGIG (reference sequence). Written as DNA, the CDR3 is TGTGCCTGGATGCTTGGCTCCTACGAGCAGTACTTC. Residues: CAWMLGSYEQYF.

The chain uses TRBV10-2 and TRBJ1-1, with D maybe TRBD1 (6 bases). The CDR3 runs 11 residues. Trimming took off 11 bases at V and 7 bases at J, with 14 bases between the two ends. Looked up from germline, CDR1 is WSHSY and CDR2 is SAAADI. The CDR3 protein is CASSGRGEAFF. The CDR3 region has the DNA TGCGCCTCCTCAGGCAGGGGTGAAGCTTTCTTT.

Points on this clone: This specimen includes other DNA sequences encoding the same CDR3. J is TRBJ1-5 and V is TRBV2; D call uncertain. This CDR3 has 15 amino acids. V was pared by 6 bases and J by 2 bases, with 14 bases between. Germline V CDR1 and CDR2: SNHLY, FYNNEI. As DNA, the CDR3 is TGTGCCAGCAGCGATGGAGGAAGTCGCAATCAGCCCCAGCATTTT. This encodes CASSDGGSRNQPQHF.

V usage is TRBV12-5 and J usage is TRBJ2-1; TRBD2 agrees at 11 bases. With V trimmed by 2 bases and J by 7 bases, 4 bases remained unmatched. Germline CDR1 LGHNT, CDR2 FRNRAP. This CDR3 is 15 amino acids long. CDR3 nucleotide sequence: TGTGCTAGTGGTTTGACTAGCGGGAGTGTGAATGAGCAGTTCTTC. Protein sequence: CASGLTSGSVNEQFF.

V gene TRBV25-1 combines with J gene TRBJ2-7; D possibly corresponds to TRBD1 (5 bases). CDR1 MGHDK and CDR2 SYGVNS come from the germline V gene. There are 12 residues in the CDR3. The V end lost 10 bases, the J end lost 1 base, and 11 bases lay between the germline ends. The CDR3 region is CATQTESYEQYF. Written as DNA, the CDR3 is TGTGCCACACAGACAGAGTCCTACGAGCAGTACTTC.

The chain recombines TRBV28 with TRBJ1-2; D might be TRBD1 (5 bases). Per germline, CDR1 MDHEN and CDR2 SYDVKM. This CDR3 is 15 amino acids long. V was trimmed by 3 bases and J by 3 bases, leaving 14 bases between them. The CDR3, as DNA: TGTGCCAGCAGTTTGGGACCCAATTTCTACTATGGCTACACCTTC. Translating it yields CASSLGPNFYYGYTF.

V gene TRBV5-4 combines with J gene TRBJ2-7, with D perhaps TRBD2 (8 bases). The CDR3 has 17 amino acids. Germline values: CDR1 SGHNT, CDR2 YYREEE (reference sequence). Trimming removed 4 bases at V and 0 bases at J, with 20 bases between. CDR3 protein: CASSPGRGRASSYEQYF. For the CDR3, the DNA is TGTGCCAGCAGCCCCGGGAGGGGGCGAGCCAGCTCCTACGAGCAGTACTTC. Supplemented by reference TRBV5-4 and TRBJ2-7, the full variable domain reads ETGVTQSPTHLIKTRGQQVTLRCSSQSGHNTVSWYQQALGQGPQFIFQYYREEENGRGNFPPRFSGLQFPNYSSELNVNALELDDSALYLCASSPGRGRASSYEQYFGPGTRLTVT.

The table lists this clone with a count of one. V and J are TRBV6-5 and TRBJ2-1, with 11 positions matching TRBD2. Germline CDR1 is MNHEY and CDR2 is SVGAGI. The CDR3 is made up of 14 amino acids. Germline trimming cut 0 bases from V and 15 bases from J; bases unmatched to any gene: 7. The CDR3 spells CASSYSASGRFPFF. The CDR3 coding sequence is TGTGCCAGCAGTTACTCAGCTAGCGGGAGGTTTCCGTTCTTC.

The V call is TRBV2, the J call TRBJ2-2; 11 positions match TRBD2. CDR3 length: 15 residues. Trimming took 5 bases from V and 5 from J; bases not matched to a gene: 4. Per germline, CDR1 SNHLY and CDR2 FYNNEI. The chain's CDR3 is CASSPLAGGTGELFF. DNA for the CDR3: TGTGCCAGCAGTCCCTTAGCGGGAGGGACCGGGGAGCTGTTTTTT.

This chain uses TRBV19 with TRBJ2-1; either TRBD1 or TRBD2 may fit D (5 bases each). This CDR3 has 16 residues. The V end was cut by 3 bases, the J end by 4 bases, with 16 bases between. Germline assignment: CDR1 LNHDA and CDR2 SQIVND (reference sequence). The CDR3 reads CASSMDTWGIYNEQFF. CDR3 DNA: TGTGCCAGTAGTATGGACACCTGGGGGATATACAATGAGCAGTTCTTC.

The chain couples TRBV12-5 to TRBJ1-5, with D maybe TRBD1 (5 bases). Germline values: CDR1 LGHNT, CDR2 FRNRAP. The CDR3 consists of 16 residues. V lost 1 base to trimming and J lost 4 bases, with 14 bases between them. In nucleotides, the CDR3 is TGTGCTAGTGGTTTGGGCGACCTCGGGGGAAATCAGCCCCAGCATTTT. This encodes CASGLGDLGGNQPQHF.

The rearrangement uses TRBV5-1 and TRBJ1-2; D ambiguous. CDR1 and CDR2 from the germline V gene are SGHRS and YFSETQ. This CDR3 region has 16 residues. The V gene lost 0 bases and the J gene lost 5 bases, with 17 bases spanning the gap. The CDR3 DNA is TGCGCCAGCAGCTTGGGGCTGGGAATGTATGGGTATGGCTACACCTTC. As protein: CASSLGLGMYGYGYTF.

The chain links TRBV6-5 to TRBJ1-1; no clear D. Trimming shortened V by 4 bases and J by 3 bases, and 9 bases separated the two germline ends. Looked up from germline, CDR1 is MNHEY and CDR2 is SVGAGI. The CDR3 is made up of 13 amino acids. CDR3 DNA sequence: TGTGCCAGCAGTTTACGTTGGGACACTGAAGCTTTCTTT. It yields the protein CASSLRWDTEAFF.

DNA of the CDR3: TGTGCCAGCAGCCGATGGAGAGCGGACTACAACGAGCAGTACTTC. Its translation is CASSRWRADYNEQYF. The chain joins TRBV7-9 to TRBJ2-7, with a tentative D call TRBD2 (6 bases). CDR1 SEHNR and CDR2 FQNEAQ come from the germline V gene (reference sequence). CDR3 length equals 15 residues. Trimming took 5 bases from V and 5 from J, leaving 19 bases between them.

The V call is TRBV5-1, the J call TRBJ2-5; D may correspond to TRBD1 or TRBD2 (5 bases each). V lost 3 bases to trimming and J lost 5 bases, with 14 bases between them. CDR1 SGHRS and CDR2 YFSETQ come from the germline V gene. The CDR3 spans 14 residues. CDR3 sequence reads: CASSSPVGVETQYF. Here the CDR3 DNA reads TGCGCCAGCAGCTCGCCAGTGGGGGTGGAGACCCAGTACTTC.

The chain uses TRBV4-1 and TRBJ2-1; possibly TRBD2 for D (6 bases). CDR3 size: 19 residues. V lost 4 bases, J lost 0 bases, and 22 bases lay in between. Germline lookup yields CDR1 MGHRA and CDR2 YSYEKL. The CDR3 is CASSRLTSQSSSSYNEQFF. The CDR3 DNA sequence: TGCGCCAGCAGCCGCTTGACTAGTCAATCTAGTAGCTCCTACAATGAGCAGTTCTTC.

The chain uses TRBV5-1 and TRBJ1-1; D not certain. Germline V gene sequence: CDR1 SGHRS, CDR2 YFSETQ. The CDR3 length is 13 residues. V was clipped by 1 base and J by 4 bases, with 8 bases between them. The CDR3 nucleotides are TGCGCCAGCAGCTTGACAGCCCTCACTGAAGCTTTCTTT. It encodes CASSLTALTEAFF.

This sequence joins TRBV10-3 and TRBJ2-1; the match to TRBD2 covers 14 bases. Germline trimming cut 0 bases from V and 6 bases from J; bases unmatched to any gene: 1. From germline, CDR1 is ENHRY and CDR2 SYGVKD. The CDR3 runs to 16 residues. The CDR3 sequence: CAISESGLAGVNEQFF. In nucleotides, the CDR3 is TGTGCCATCAGTGAGTCGGGACTAGCGGGAGTCAATGAGCAGTTCTTC.

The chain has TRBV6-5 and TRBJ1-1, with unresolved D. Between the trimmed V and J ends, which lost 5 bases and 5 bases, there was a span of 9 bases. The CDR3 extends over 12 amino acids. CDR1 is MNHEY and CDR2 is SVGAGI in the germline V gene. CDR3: CASSVGRTEAFF. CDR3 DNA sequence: TGTGCCAGCAGTGTCGGGCGAACTGAAGCTTTCTTT.

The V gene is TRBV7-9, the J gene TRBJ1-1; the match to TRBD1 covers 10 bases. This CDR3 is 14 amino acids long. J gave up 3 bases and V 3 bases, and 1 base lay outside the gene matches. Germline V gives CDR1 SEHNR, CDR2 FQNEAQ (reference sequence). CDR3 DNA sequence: TGTGCCAGCAGCTTCGGGACAGGGGACACTGAAGCTTTCTTT. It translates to CASSFGTGDTEAFF.

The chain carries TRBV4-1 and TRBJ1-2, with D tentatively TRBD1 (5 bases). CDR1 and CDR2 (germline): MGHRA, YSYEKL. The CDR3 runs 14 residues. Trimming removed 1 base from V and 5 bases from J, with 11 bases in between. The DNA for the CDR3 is TGCGCCAGCAGCCAAGCAGGGACGGTATATGGCTACACCTTC. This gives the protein CASSQAGTVYGYTF.

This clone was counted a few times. As DNA, the CDR3 is TGTGCCAGCAGCTTAGAGGGAGGACCTGCTGAAGCTTTCTTT. This gives the protein CASSLEGGPAEAFF. V gene TRBV11-2 combines with J gene TRBJ1-1, with D unclear. The V end lost 0 bases, the J end lost 6 bases, and 11 bases lay between the germline ends. The germline V gene encodes CDR1 SGHAT and CDR2 FQNNGV. The CDR3 is 14 amino acids.